This TCR beta chain was sequenced during a study of shared clonotypes between healthy human individuals. CDR3 size: 11 residues. The germline gives CDR1 KGHSH, CDR2 LQKENI. Between the trimmed V and J ends, which lost 5 bases and 0 bases, there was a span of 1 base. Repertoires were generated with immunoSEQ multiplex PCR, while TCRdb's copy carries only in-frame clones and drops some. The table lists about 2,500,000 clones, 90% to 95% of them singletons, with more than 0.12% in the top ten. Among the donors, all were Caucasian adults who lived in Nashville, Tennessee. Study conclusions and caveats: Sampling covered nothing but blood. Tissue TCR repertoires likely differ from those found in blood.

This clone turned up a few times. Its matching antigen is unknown. The same CDR3 is also encoded by other DNA sequences in this sample. The chain couples TRBV18 to TRBJ1-1; D remains unclear. Sequencing was done on a sample of naive CD4+ T cells sorted from blood. Subset denoted: CD45RA+ positively selected. The TCR was taken from a man aged 18 to 30 in good health. The CDR3: CASSLNTEAFF. CDR3 nucleotides: TGTGCCAGCTCATTGAACACTGAAGCTTTCTTT.